One sample yielded the 24 T cell receptor beta chains listed below, sequenced in a study of T cells in Graves' hyperthyroidism and ophthalmopathy. From RNA transcripts, TCR beta CDR3 regions were amplified. With the HTBI primer set, the TCR CDR3 went through a first round of RT-PCR. One entry per CDR3 protein results from TCRdb running MiXCR on the multiplex PCR reads. The sample has 500,000 to 650,000 distinct CDR3 sequences, about 20% seen once. The sample comprised blood. The receptors stem from a man aged 35 to 55 with Graves' ophthalmopathy.

As concerns this clonotype: The junction and the germline gene differ at one end; a read error may be behind it. This chain uses TRBV6-1 with TRBJ1-1, with TRBD1 matching 8 bases. CDR1 and CDR2 (germline): MNHNS, SASEGT. This CDR3 spans 15 amino acids. The CDR3 here is CASRPPGQVYTEAFF. CDR3 coding DNA: TGTGCCAGCAGACCTCCGGGACAGGTATACACTGAAGCCTTCTTT.

The chain is built from TRBV12-3 or TRBV12-4 and TRBJ2-3; 10 bases map to TRBD2. There are 17 residues in the CDR3. The V and J ends lost 7 bases and 3 bases, in that order; junction bases with no gene match: 13. The CDR3 sequence: CASTPWPSGRSTDTQYF. CDR3 DNA sequence: TGTGCCAGCACTCCTTGGCCTAGCGGGAGATCAACAGATACGCAGTATTTT.

This clonotype has a count of ten or more. This sequence joins TRBV20-1 and TRBJ1-1; 8 bases map to TRBD1. The junction had 6 bases not matched to a gene; V was cut back by 3 bases and J by 3 bases. Germline V CDR1 and CDR2: DFQATT, SNEGSKA (reference sequence). The CDR3 is 14 residues long. CDR3: CSASIAGGYTEAFF. In DNA form, the CDR3 reads TGCAGTGCTAGTATCGCAGGGGGCTACACTGAAGCTTTCTTT.

The table lists this clonotype with many counts. The CDR3 spells CASSYYVGQEAFF. The DNA of the CDR3 is TGTGCCAGCAGTTACTACGTGGGACAGGAAGCTTTCTTT. This rearrangement joins TRBV6-5 to TRBJ1-1; 7 positions agree with TRBD1. The CDR3 totals 13 residues. V lost 1 base, J lost 8 bases, and 4 bases stayed unmatched. The germline V gene encodes CDR1 MNHEY and CDR2 SVGAGI.

This clonotype was recorded at least ten times. The chain combines TRBV2 with TRBJ2-2; D gene ambiguous. The V and J ends lost 1 base and 9 bases respectively, with 6 bases between them. The CDR3 contains 12 residues. Germline lookup yields CDR1 SNHLY and CDR2 FYNNEI. The CDR3 nucleotides read TGTGCCAGCAGTGAAGGCATTCGGGAGCTGTTTTTT. Residues: CASSEGIRELFF. The full variable domain, rest sourced from reference TRBV2 and TRBJ2-2, is EPEVTQTPSHQVTQMGQEVILRCVPISNHLYFYWYRQILGQKVEFLVSFYNNEISEKSEIFDDQFSVERPDGSNFTLKIRSTKLEDSAMYFCASSEGIRELFFGEGSRLTVL.

This clonotype was found many times. The chain joins TRBV7-9 to TRBJ1-1, with no clear D. Germline V CDR1 and CDR2: SEHNR, FQNEAQ (reference sequence). V lost 5 bases and J lost 0, with 13 bases in between. The CDR3 is 15 residues long. The CDR3 region has the DNA TGTGCCAGCAGCCAAAGGGCTAGCATGAACACTGAAGCTTTCTTT. Its translation is CASSQRASMNTEAFF.

This clonotype has a handful of counts. The V gene is TRBV3-1, the J gene TRBJ2-7; D ambiguous. The CDR3 is made up of 12 amino acids. V was clipped by 4 bases and J by 2 bases, with 6 bases between them. In germline, CDR1 is LGHDT, CDR2 YNNKEL (reference sequence). CDR3 DNA sequence: TGTGCCAGCAGCCGATACACCTACGAGCAGTACTTC. Translating gives CASSRYTYEQYF.

This clonotype was observed many times. The CDR3 DNA reads TGTGCCAGCAGCCTGCGCGCCGGTAGCACAGATACGCAGTATTTT. This encodes CASSLRAGSTDTQYF. The chain couples TRBV3-1 to TRBJ2-3; no reliable D call. V was pared by 4 bases and J by 0 bases, with 11 bases between. The CDR3 contains 15 residues. Germline-derived CDR1 and CDR2 are LGHDT and YNNKEL (reference sequence).

This clonotype was seen a few times. The junction and the germline gene differ at one end; a read error may be behind it. The chain recombines TRBV7-2 with TRBJ2-1; a weak D match, TRBD1 (6 bases). CDR3 length equals 16 residues. Germline CDR1 SGHTA, CDR2 FQGNSA. CDR3 bases: TGTGCCAGCAGCGGCAGGGGTGGTAGCGCTAACAATGGGCAGTTCTTC. This gives the protein CASSGRGGSANNGQFF.

At least ten counts were recorded for this clonotype. V and J are TRBV2 and TRBJ1-1, with D possibly TRBD1 on 5 matching bases. Trimming shortened V by 0 bases and J by 2 bases, and 10 bases separated the two germline ends. The CDR3 length is 15 residues. CDR1 is SNHLY and CDR2 is FYNNEI in the germline V gene. CDR3 coding DNA: TGTGCCAGCAGTGAAGCGAGGGGACCCAACACTGAAGCTTTCTTT. This translates into CASSEARGPNTEAFF.

The V gene is TRBV13, the J gene TRBJ2-7; D not certain. With 4 bases removed from V and 6 bases from J, the gap between germline ends came to 19 bases. This CDR3 has 15 amino acids. Per the germline V gene, CDR1 is PRHDT and CDR2 is FYEKMQ (reference sequence). The CDR3 loop is CASSYTGGWEAEQYF. The CDR3 DNA reads as TGTGCCAGCAGCTACACGGGCGGATGGGAAGCCGAGCAGTACTTC.

This clonotype occurred a few times. The chain joins TRBV5-1 to TRBJ2-1, with TRBD1 identical over 9 bases. V shed 4 bases, J shed 0 bases, and the junction held 11 bases outside the gene matches. Germline V CDR1 and CDR2: SGHRS, YFSETQ. The CDR3 extends over 18 amino acids. The DNA for the CDR3 is TGCGCCAGCAGCCCATCCGCCACAGGGGGCAGCTCCTACAATGAGCAGTTCTTC. Translated, it gives CASSPSATGGSSYNEQFF.

This clonotype was seen a handful of times. DNA for the CDR3: TGTGCCTGGAGCAAACAGGGGTATCAGCCCCAGCATTTT. Residues: CAWSKQGYQPQHF. The rearrangement joins TRBV30 to TRBJ1-5, with 7 bases identical to TRBD1. With 3 bases clipped from V and 5 bases from J, the junction kept 4 bases outside the gene matches. This CDR3 comprises 13 residues. The germline V gene has CDR1 GTSNPN and CDR2 SVGIG (reference sequence).

The genes are TRBV5-1 and TRBJ2-2, with D possibly matching TRBD1 (6 bases). This CDR3 has 15 amino acids. The V end was cut by 4 bases, the J end by 3 bases, with 13 bases between. Per germline, CDR1 SGHRS and CDR2 YFSETQ. CDR3 amino acids: CASSPRTGHTGELFF. The DNA of the CDR3 is TGCGCCAGCAGCCCCCGAACAGGGCACACCGGGGAGCTGTTTTTT.

Note on this clonotype: This could be a read error, since a much larger clone is one nucleotide away. The V and J genes are TRBV7-2 and TRBJ2-7; tentative D call: TRBD1 (6 bases). The CDR3 runs to 14 residues. The germline V gene encodes CDR1 SGHTA and CDR2 FQGNSA. The CDR3 region is CASSEQGRPYERYF. CDR3 DNA sequence: TGTGCCAGCAGCGAGCAGGGGCGCCCCTACGAGCGGTACTTC.

This clonotype was counted ten times or more. This rearrangement joins TRBV18 to TRBJ2-5; tentatively, D is TRBD1 or TRBD2 (5 bases each). V lost 3 bases to trimming and J lost 4 bases, with 9 bases between them. Germline CDR1 is KGHSH and CDR2 is LQKENI. CDR3 size: 13 residues. DNA for the CDR3: TGTGCCAGCTCACCTTCGGGGCTAGAGACCCAGTACTTC. Translated: CASSPSGLETQYF. Using reference TRBV18 and TRBJ2-5 for the parts outside the CDR3, the full variable domain is NAGVMQNPRHLVRRRGQEARLRCSPMKGHSHVYWYRQLPEEGLKFMVYLQKENIIDESGMPKERFSAEFPKEGPSILRIQQVVRGDSAAYFCASSPSGLETQYFGPGTRLLVL.

This clonotype has a single count. This sequence joins TRBV2 and TRBJ2-3; TRBD1 agrees at 9 bases. The CDR3 runs 16 residues. Germline CDR1 is SNHLY and CDR2 is FYNNEI. With V trimmed by 3 bases and J by 1 base, 5 bases remained unmatched. The CDR3 DNA reads TGTGCCAGCAGTGACCTCCGGACAGGGGGCACAGATACGCAGTATTTT. This sequence encodes CASSDLRTGGTDTQYF.

This clonotype has a single count. A much bigger clone sits one base away, suggesting this may be a read error. The CDR3 region has the DNA TGTGCCACCAGCAGAGATTTGGCCGGGCCCTCCCGCGAGCAGTACTTC. It encodes CATSRDLAGPSREQYF. The chain uses TRBV15 and TRBJ2-7; D remains ambiguous. Germline V lookup: CDR1 LNHNV, CDR2 YYDKDF (reference sequence). Trimming left V 0 bases short and J 6 bases short, with 18 bases between. This CDR3 has 16 residues.

In this sample, this clonotype turned up many times. The chain recombines TRBV2 with TRBJ2-1; 7 bases are shared with TRBD1. With V trimmed by 3 bases and J by 8 bases, 7 bases remained unmatched. This CDR3 has 14 residues. From germline, CDR1 is SNHLY and CDR2 FYNNEI. The CDR3 region is CASSDTGVVDEQFF. CDR3 coding DNA: TGTGCCAGCAGTGATACAGGGGTTGTGGATGAGCAGTTCTTC.

The gene calls are TRBV20-1 and TRBJ2-3; 9 nucleotides line up with TRBD2. The CDR3 spans 12 residues. In germline, CDR1 is DFQATT, CDR2 SNEGSKA (reference sequence). V lost 3 bases to trimming and J lost 6 bases; unmatched junction nucleotides: 1. CDR3 region: CSARSGRDTQYF. DNA of the CDR3: TGCAGTGCTAGGAGCGGGAGGGATACGCAGTATTTT.

This clonotype was detected ten times or more. The chain has TRBV11-3 and TRBJ2-5, with 10 bases aligning to TRBD2. V shed 1 base, J shed 2 bases, and the junction held 7 bases outside the gene matches. Germline CDR1 and CDR2: SGHNT and YENEEA. This CDR3 comprises 17 residues. The CDR3 sequence: CASSLGRTSGLQETQYF. CDR3 sequence (DNA): TGTGCCAGCAGCTTAGGAAGGACTAGCGGACTACAAGAGACCCAGTACTTC.

The rearrangement uses TRBV9 and TRBJ2-3; the match to TRBD2 covers 8 bases. The V gene end was trimmed by 3 bases and the J gene end by 5 bases; junction bases not matched to a gene: 8. The germline gives CDR1 SGDLS, CDR2 YYNGEE. The length of the CDR3 is 15 residues. The CDR3, as DNA: TGTGCCAGCAGCGCGTCCGGGAGGGCCATAGATACGCAGTATTTT. Its protein is CASSASGRAIDTQYF. The entire variable domain, with the rest obtained from reference TRBV9 and TRBJ2-3, is as follows: DSGVTQTPKHLITATGQRVTLRCSPRSGDLSVYWYQQSLDQGLQFLIQYYNGEERAKGNILERFSAQQFPDLHSELNLSSLELGDSALYFCASSASGRAIDTQYFGPGTRLTVL.

At least ten counts were recorded for this clonotype. In nucleotides, the CDR3 is TGTGCCAGCAGCTCCGGGACCACGGTAGGCGGCTACACCTTC. Its protein is CASSSGTTVGGYTF. J is TRBJ1-2 and V is TRBV5-5; possibly TRBD1 for D (5 bases). CDR1 and CDR2 from the germline V gene are SGHKS and YYEKEE (reference sequence). The CDR3 is 14 amino acids. Trimming cost V 3 bases and J 8 bases, with 17 bases left between them.

The table lists this clonotype with many counts. The chain uses TRBV5-1 and TRBJ2-5; D remains ambiguous. V was clipped by 1 base and J by 2 bases, with 9 bases between them. CDR3 size: 14 residues. Germline values: CDR1 SGHRS, CDR2 YFSETQ. This CDR3 is CASSLTSAQETQYF. Written as DNA, the CDR3 is TGCGCCAGCAGCTTGACTTCTGCACAAGAGACCCAGTACTTC.